The T cell receptor beta chain described here comes from a study of blood T cell repertoires in COVID-19. Method: immunoSEQ multiplex PCR; TCRdb's copy keeps in-frame clones and lacks some. The top ten hold 1.3% of the sample, which has around 380,000 clones, approximately 89% seen once. Clinical history reported by participants formed the basis on which cohorts were assigned. Germline V CDR1 and CDR2: SNHLY, FYNNEI. This CDR3 comprises 14 residues. Between the trimmed V and J ends, which lost 6 bases and 9 bases, there was a span of 15 bases. The chain uses TRBV2 and TRBJ1-6; TRBD1 is a possible D gene (6 bases). The sequence derives from a man aged 25-45 years who had recovered from COVID-19. Material for sequencing was PBMCs or T cells enriched from blood (not recorded which). The CDR3 DNA follows: TGTGCCAGCAGACCAACAGGGCCATCTTCACCCCTCCACTTT. The encoded protein is CASRPTGPSSPLHF.